What follows describes a single T cell receptor (beta chain). Its antigen is still unknown. The data belong to a study of early stage breast cancer tumors. General observations from the study: Tumor and normal breast were distinguished via blood comparison in about 90% of the 16 patients. Most shared enriched TCRB sequences were commonly generated ones. Tumors had 2.5 to 3-fold higher T cell density and higher clonality than adjacent normal breast tissue.

The CDR3 length is 15 residues. With 3 bases removed from V and 0 bases from J, the gap between germline ends came to 6 bases. Germline CDR1 MNHEY, CDR2 SMNVEV (reference sequence). Using immunoSEQ multiplex PCR, the repertoire was profiled, and TCRdb retains in-frame clones only, with some absent. The repertoire has about 51,000 clones, around 80% of them found once; the top ten carry under 4.5%. The chain recombines TRBV27 with TRBJ2-6, with D unclear. The clonotype originates from a person in their 40s with breast cancer. What was sequenced was blood. CDR3 in DNA: TGTGCCAGCAGTTTTTCAAGCTCTGGGGCCAACGTCCTGACTTTC. It specifies CASSFSSSGANVLTF.